Listed below are T cell receptor beta chains from one sample, sequenced in a study of cytomegalovirus exposure and HLA in healthy donors. Some clones are missing from TCRdb's copy, which holds only in-frame ones; the method was immunoSEQ multiplex PCR. Its table lists around 110,000 clones. Sequences were obtained from PBMCs. The source is a man aged 25 to 45 in good health and CMV-seronegative. CDR3s include the opening cysteine and the closing phenylalanine or tryptophan. The D gene is left open where the match is weak.

d_call: -; v_call: TRBV2; j_call: TRBJ1-1; cdr3_aa: CASRREPGTEAFF
d_call: -; v_call: TRBV6-5; j_call: TRBJ1-5; cdr3_aa: CASLPGHSSNQPQHF
d_call: -; v_call: TRBV25-1; j_call: TRBJ1-2; cdr3_aa: CASSAPGHPRGGYTF
d_call: -; v_call: TRBV10-3; j_call: TRBJ2-7; cdr3_aa: CAIMSSYEQYF
d_call: TRBD1; v_call: TRBV4-3; j_call: TRBJ2-7; cdr3_aa: CASSQHGTGGEQYF
d_call: TRBD1; v_call: TRBV5-1; j_call: TRBJ2-5; cdr3_aa: CASSLASGGIRETQYF
d_call: -; v_call: TRBV2; j_call: TRBJ2-5; cdr3_aa: CASRRAGEETQYF
d_call: -; v_call: TRBV4-3; j_call: TRBJ1-4; cdr3_aa: CASSQGSLPTNEKLFF
d_call: -; v_call: TRBV7-9; j_call: TRBJ2-7; cdr3_aa: CASSLDPRVFYEQYF
d_call: -; v_call: TRBV2; j_call: TRBJ1-2; cdr3_aa: CASSGEHGTMYGYTF
d_call: -; v_call: TRBV4-1; j_call: TRBJ1-1; cdr3_aa: CASSPPATRGAEAFF
d_call: TRBD1; v_call: TRBV18; j_call: TRBJ2-7; cdr3_aa: CASSPRFEDRATINSYEQYF
d_call: TRBD1; v_call: TRBV5-1; j_call: TRBJ1-5; cdr3_aa: CASRPGTGDSVNQPQHF
d_call: -; v_call: TRBV7-9; j_call: TRBJ2-1; cdr3_aa: CASSPGAGVWGYNEQFF
d_call: -; v_call: TRBV2; j_call: TRBJ1-4; cdr3_aa: CASSGSLRGGTKATNEKLFF